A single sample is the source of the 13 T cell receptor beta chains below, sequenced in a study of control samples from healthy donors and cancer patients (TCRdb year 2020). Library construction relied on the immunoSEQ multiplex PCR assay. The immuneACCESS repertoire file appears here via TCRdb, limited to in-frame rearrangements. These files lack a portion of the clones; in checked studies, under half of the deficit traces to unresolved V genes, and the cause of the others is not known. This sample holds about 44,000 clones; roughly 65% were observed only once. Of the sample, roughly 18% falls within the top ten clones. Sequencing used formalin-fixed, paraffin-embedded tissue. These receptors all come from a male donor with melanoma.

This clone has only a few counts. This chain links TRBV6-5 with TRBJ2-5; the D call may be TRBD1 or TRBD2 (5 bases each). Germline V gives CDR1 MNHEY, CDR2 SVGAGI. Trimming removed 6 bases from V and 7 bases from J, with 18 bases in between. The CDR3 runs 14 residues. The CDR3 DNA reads TGTGCCAGCAGCCTCGGGACCTCCGGGGCGACCCAGTACTTC. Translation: CASSLGTSGATQYF.

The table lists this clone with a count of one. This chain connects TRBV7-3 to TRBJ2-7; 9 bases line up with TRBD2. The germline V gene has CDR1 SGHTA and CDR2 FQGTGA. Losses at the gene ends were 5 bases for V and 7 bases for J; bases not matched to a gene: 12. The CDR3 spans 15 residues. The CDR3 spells CASSPFNSGRWEQYF. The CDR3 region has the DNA TGTGCCAGCAGCCCTTTTAATAGCGGGAGATGGGAGCAGTACTTC.

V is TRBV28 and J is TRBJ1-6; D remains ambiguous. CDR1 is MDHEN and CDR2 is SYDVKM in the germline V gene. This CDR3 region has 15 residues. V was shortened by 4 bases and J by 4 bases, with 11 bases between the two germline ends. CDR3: CASSSEGIYNSPLHF. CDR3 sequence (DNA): TGTGCCAGCAGTTCCGAAGGAATTTATAATTCACCCCTCCACTTT.

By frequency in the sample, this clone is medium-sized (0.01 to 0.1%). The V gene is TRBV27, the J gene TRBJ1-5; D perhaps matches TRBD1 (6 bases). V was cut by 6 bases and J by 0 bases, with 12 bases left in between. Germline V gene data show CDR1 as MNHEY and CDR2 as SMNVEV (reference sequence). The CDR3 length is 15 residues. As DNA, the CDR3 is TGTGCCAGCAGACCGGACAGAAATAGCAATCAGCCCCAGCATTTT. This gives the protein CASRPDRNSNQPQHF.

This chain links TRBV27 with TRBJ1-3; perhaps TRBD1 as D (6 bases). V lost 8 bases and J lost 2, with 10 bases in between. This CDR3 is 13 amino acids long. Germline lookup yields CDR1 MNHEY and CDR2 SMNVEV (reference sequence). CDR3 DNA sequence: TGTGCCAGCCAGGGGCAGGCTGGAAACACCATATATTTT. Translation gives CASQGQAGNTIYF.

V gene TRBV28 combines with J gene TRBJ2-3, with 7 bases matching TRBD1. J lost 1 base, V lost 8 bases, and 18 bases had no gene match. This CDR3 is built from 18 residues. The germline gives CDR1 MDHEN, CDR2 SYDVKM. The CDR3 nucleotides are TGTGCCAGCCATGACAGGGTCTTGATAAGCGCGGGCACAGATACGCAGTATTTT. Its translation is CASHDRVLISAGTDTQYF.

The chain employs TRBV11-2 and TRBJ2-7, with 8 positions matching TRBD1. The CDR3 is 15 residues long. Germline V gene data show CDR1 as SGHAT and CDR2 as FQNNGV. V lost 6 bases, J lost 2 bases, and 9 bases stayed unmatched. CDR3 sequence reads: CASRRTGRPTYEQYF. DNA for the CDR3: TGTGCCAGCAGACGGACAGGGCGCCCTACCTACGAGCAGTACTTC. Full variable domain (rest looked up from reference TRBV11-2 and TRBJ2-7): EAGVAQSPRYKIIEKRQSVAFWCNPISGHATLYWYQQILGQGPKLLIQFQNNGVVDDSQLPKDRFSAERLKGVDSTLKIQPAKLEDSAVYLCASRRTGRPTYEQYFGPGTRLTVT.

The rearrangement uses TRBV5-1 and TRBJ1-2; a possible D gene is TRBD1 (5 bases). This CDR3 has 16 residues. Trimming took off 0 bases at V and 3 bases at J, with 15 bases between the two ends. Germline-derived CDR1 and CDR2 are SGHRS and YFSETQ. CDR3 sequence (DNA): TGCGCCAGCAGCTTGGCGACGAAGGGGTGGGACTATGGCTACACCTTC. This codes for CASSLATKGWDYGYTF.

CDR3 residues: CASSLSEPRLNTEAFF. The CDR3, as DNA: TGTGCCAGCAGTTTATCGGAGCCCAGACTGAACACTGAAGCTTTCTTT. V and J are TRBV27 and TRBJ1-1; no clear D. The CDR3 length is 16 residues. The germline V and J ends were trimmed by 0 bases and 0 bases, with 11 bases remaining between them. Looked up from germline, CDR1 is MNHEY and CDR2 is SMNVEV (reference sequence).

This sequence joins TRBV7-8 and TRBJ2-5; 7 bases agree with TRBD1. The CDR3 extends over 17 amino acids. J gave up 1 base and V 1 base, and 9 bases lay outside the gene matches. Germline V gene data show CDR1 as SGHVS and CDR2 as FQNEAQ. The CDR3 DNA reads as TGTGCCAGCAGCTTAGGACAGGGCATCCCACCCCAAGAGACCCAGTACTTC. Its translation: CASSLGQGIPPQETQYF.

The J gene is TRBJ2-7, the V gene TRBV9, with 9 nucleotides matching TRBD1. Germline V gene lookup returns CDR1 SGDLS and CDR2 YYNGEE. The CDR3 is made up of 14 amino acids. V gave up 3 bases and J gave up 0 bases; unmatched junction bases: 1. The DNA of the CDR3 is TGTGCCAGCAGCGGGACAGGGGCCTCCTACGAGCAGTACTTC. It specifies CASSGTGASYEQYF.

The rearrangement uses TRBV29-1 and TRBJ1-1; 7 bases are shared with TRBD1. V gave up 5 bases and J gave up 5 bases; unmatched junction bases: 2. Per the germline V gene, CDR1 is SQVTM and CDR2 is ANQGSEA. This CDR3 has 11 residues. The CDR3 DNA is TGCAGCGTTTACAGGGGTACTGAAGCTTTCTTT. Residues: CSVYRGTEAFF.

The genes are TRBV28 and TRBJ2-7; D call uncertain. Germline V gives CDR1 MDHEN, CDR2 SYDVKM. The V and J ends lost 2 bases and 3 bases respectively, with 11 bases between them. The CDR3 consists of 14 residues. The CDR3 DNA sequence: TGTGCCAGCAGTTTAGGTGGGATCCTCTACGAGCAGTACTTC. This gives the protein CASSLGGILYEQYF.